This T cell receptor (beta chain) is from a study of cytomegalovirus exposure and HLA in healthy donors. Both 60 Vbeta primers and 13 Jbeta primers went into the PCR. Some clones are missing from TCRdb's copy, which holds only in-frame ones; the method was immunoSEQ multiplex PCR. The sample comprises around 200,000 clones, roughly three quarters of which are singletons, and 2.5% to 3.5% rests with the top ten. Per the germline V gene, CDR1 is SGHVS and CDR2 is FQNEAQ. Trimming removed 1 base at V and 6 bases at J, with 10 bases between. CDR3 length: 13 residues. The clonotype was recovered from a male donor in good health and CMV-seronegative. What was sequenced was PBMCs. The genes are TRBV7-8 and TRBJ2-7; no clear D. In DNA form, the CDR3 reads TGTGCCAGCAGCTTAGGGCCTACGGGCGAGCAGTACTTC. It yields the protein CASSLGPTGEQYF.